Listed here are 5 T cell receptor beta chains from one sample, sequenced in a study of blood T cells in healthy people across ages. A second PCR, run for about 7 to 12 cycles, used a sample-barcoded 5' primer plus a J-beta primer mix. TCRdb re-called the 5' RACE reads with MiXCR, one entry per CDR3 protein. The sample holds roughly 800,000 distinct CDR3 sequences, about 26% seen once. The same data also went into a second study, on T cells of mothers and their children.

Material: blood. The origin of the receptors is a boy aged 5-17 years in good health.

Worth noting for this clonotype: A read error is possible here, since a much larger clone lies one base away. This chain uses TRBV5-5 with TRBJ1-5; D call uncertain. This CDR3 has 16 amino acids. Per the germline V gene, CDR1 is SGHKS and CDR2 is YYEKEE (reference sequence). The CDR3 is CASSFGGPYSYQPQHF. The CDR3 DNA follows: TGTGCCAGCAGCTTTGGAGGGCCGTATAGCTATCAGCCCCAGCATTTT.

As for this clonotype: The germline gene is not matched at one end of the junction; a read error may be the cause. This chain uses TRBV5-1 with TRBJ1-2; D is undetermined. Per the germline V gene, CDR1 is SGHRS and CDR2 is YFSETQ. The CDR3 consists of 14 residues. CDR3 amino acids: CASGLVGDNYGYTF. The DNA for the CDR3 is TGCGCCAGCGGCTTGGTGGGTGATAACTATGGCTACACCTTC.

The CDR3 reads CASSSGFGEKLFF. The CDR3 coding sequence is TGTGCCAGCAGCAGTGGGTTTGGCGAAAAACTGTTTTTT. The rearrangement uses TRBV7-6 and TRBJ1-4; no clear D gene. V was shortened by 5 bases and J by 8 bases, with 12 bases between the two germline ends. The CDR3 covers 13 residues. CDR1 SGHVS and CDR2 FNYEAQ come from the germline V gene.

The chain recombines TRBV12-3 or TRBV12-4 with TRBJ2-2; tentatively, D is TRBD1 or TRBD2 (5 bases each). This CDR3 comprises 13 residues. The V and J ends lost 6 bases and 6 bases respectively, with 11 bases between them. This chain's CDR3 is CASSRQRAGELFF. In DNA, the CDR3 is TGTGCCAGCAGCCGACAGAGGGCCGGGGAGCTGTTTTTT.

This chain joins TRBV11-1 and TRBJ2-3; 9 nucleotides line up with TRBD2. Germline CDR1 is SGHAT and CDR2 is FQDESV (reference sequence). The trim removed 3 bases at V and 0 bases at J, leaving 25 bases unmatched. The CDR3 is 23 residues long. The CDR3: CASSLLGWSGGPIRIPSTDTQYF. CDR3 DNA sequence: TGTGCCAGCAGCTTGCTCGGATGGAGCGGGGGGCCGATCCGTATTCCTAGCACAGATACGCAGTATTTT.